Below, 15 T cell receptor beta chains from the same sample are listed, as sequenced in a study of Graves' ophthalmopathy and Graves' hyperthyroidism. Amplifying from RNA transcripts, the study obtained TCR beta CDR3 regions. First-round RT-PCR used HTBI primers; second-round multiplex PCR followed. TCRdb used MiXCR to reprocess the multiplex PCR reads, holding one entry per CDR3 protein. The sample holds some 750,000 distinct CDR3 sequences; roughly 41% are singletons and the top ten take less than 55%. Material: peripheral blood. These receptors all come from an adult man with Graves' ophthalmopathy.

The CDR3, as DNA: TGCAGTGCTACCGGGCCTCCCTACACCTCACCCCTCCACTTT. Translating gives CSATGPPYTSPLHF. V gene TRBV20-1 combines with J gene TRBJ1-6; no clear D. The CDR3 has 14 amino acids. Trimming pared 4 bases from V and 10 bases from J, leaving 17 bases between. Germline CDR1 and CDR2: DFQATT and SNEGSKA (reference sequence).

A few counts support this clonotype. The chain links TRBV9 to TRBJ1-1, with TRBD1 matching 7 bases. CDR1 SGDLS and CDR2 YYNGEE come from the germline V gene. The CDR3 totals 14 residues. Losses at the gene ends were 0 bases for V and 5 bases for J; bases not matched to a gene: 4. DNA for the CDR3: TGTGCCAGCAGCGTAGAAGGGGGCGGGACTGAAGCTTTCTTT. Protein: CASSVEGGGTEAFF. The variable domain in full, with the rest retrieved from reference TRBV9 and TRBJ1-1, is DSGVTQTPKHLITATGQRVTLRCSPRSGDLSVYWYQQSLDQGLQFLIQYYNGEERAKGNILERFSAQQFPDLHSELNLSSLELGDSALYFCASSVEGGGTEAFFGQGTRLTVV.

This clonotype was seen repeatedly, ten times or more. The rearrangement joins TRBV12-3 or TRBV12-4 to TRBJ1-5; D is unresolved. The CDR3 length is 13 residues. Trimming left V 6 bases short and J 1 base short, with 7 bases between. As DNA, the CDR3 is TGTGCCAGCAGCCCCAGGAGCAATCAGCCCCAGCATTTT. Residues: CASSPRSNQPQHF.

The chain links TRBV7-9 to TRBJ2-5; 7 nucleotides agree with TRBD2. V was clipped by 2 bases and J by 0 bases; unmatched bases: 6. Looked up from germline, CDR1 is SEHNR and CDR2 is FQNEAQ (reference sequence). This CDR3 region has 16 residues. The CDR3 DNA is TGTGCCAGCAGCTTAAGCGGGGAGATGTACCAAGAGACCCAGTACTTC. Translation: CASSLSGEMYQETQYF.

The chain uses TRBV6-1 and TRBJ1-6; 7 nucleotides match TRBD1. CDR3 size: 16 residues. V lost 4 bases and J lost 9; bases outside the gene matches: 12. Germline V CDR1 and CDR2: MNHNS, SASEGT. The CDR3 sequence: CASSALPGTDPSPLHF. The CDR3 DNA follows: TGTGCCAGCAGTGCCCTTCCCGGGACAGACCCTTCACCCCTCCACTTT.

Details on this clonotype: Since a much larger clone is just one base distant, this may be a read error. This chain connects TRBV11-2 to TRBJ1-6, with 7 bases identical to TRBD1. The CDR3 is made up of 14 amino acids. Per germline, CDR1 SGHAT and CDR2 FQNNGV. With V trimmed by 0 bases and J by 14 bases, 7 bases remained unmatched. The CDR3 is CASSLDRGSRTLHF. Written as DNA, the CDR3 is TGTGCCAGCAGCTTAGACAGGGGGAGTCGAACCCTCCACTTT.

This clonotype was recorded at least ten times. This chain links TRBV7-2 with TRBJ1-1; no clear D gene. The CDR3 extends over 13 amino acids. V shed 1 base and J shed 11 bases, with 14 bases lying between them. Germline V gene sequence: CDR1 SGHTA, CDR2 FQGNSA. Here the CDR3 reads CASSLGMGTGAFF. Here the CDR3 DNA reads TGTGCCAGCAGCTTAGGGATGGGAACGGGGGCTTTCTTT.

On this clonotype: Since a much larger clone is just one base distant, this may be a read error. The V gene is TRBV25-1, the J gene TRBJ2-2; 8 positions agree with TRBD1. Germline lookup yields CDR1 MGHDK and CDR2 SYGVNS. This CDR3 spans 14 amino acids. V gave up 6 bases and J gave up 7 bases; unmatched junction bases: 7. The DNA for the CDR3 is TGTGCCAGCAGCTGGACAGGGATGGGCGGGGAGCTGTTTTTT. Its translation: CASSWTGMGGELFF.

In the case of this clonotype: One end of the junction varies from germline; a read error may be responsible. The chain links TRBV10-3 to TRBJ1-5; D uncertain. This CDR3 is built from 13 residues. Germline V gene data show CDR1 as ENHRY and CDR2 as SYGVKD. The CDR3 DNA is TGTGCCAGCAGTTTGGGGAGGGCCCAGCCCCAGCATTTT. Translated, it gives CASSLGRAQPQHF.

This clonotype was seen a handful of times. The chain couples TRBV20-1 to TRBJ1-1; D is unresolved. V was clipped by 0 bases and J by 3 bases, with 14 bases between them. The CDR3 has 15 residues. The germline V gene encodes CDR1 DFQATT and CDR2 SNEGSKA (reference sequence). The CDR3 protein is CSARDLTAVYTEAFF. For the CDR3, the DNA is TGCAGTGCTAGAGATCTGACGGCGGTTTACACTGAAGCTTTCTTT.

Of note for this clonotype: Given a much more abundant clone one base away, this may be a read error. This CDR3 is missing its conserved last phenylalanine or tryptophan, likely due to a read error. V gene TRBV20-1 combines with J gene TRBJ1-2; D not resolved. The germline CDR1 and CDR2 sequences are DFQATT and SNEGSKA (reference sequence). V dropped 3 bases and J dropped 4 bases, with 9 bases sitting between them. The CDR3 consists of 12 residues. The CDR3 DNA follows: TGCAGTGCTAGCGTTGCGACCTATGGCTACACCCTC. This codes for CSASVATYGYTL.

The chain uses TRBV7-9 and TRBJ2-5, with D possibly TRBD1 on 5 matching bases. This CDR3 comprises 15 residues. The V and J ends lost 3 bases and 4 bases respectively, with 15 bases between them. Germline CDR1 and CDR2: SEHNR and FQNEAQ (reference sequence). CDR3 DNA sequence: TGTGCCAGCAGCTTTCAAGGGGCACAGCGAGAGACCCAGTACTTC. As protein: CASSFQGAQRETQYF.

The table lists this clonotype with a few counts. J is TRBJ1-4 and V is TRBV11-2; TRBD1 might be the D (6 bases). There are 12 residues in the CDR3. Between the trimmed V and J ends, which lost 5 bases and 10 bases, there was a span of 11 bases. The germline gives CDR1 SGHAT, CDR2 FQNNGV. The CDR3 region is CASSELQGKLFF. In nucleotides, the CDR3 is TGTGCCAGCAGCGAATTACAGGGAAAACTGTTTTTT.

A word on this clonotype: It may be a read error: a sequence one base away is much more abundant. The chain employs TRBV9 and TRBJ2-7, with 11 positions matching TRBD2. The CDR3 extends over 15 amino acids. The germline V gene encodes CDR1 SGDLS and CDR2 YYNGEE. The CDR3 here is CAGSVGSGRAYEQYF. As DNA, the CDR3 is TGTGCCGGCAGCGTAGGTAGCGGGAGGGCGTACGAGCAGTACTTC.

Ten or more counts support this clonotype. This chain links TRBV19 with TRBJ1-1; D is possibly TRBD1 (6 bases). CDR1 is LNHDA and CDR2 is SQIVND in the germline V gene (reference sequence). The CDR3 has 14 amino acids. V was pared by 4 bases and J by 4 bases, with 13 bases between. CDR3 amino acids: CASSTDRLGTEAFF. The CDR3 DNA follows: TGTGCCAGTAGTACAGACAGGCTTGGCACTGAAGCTTTCTTT.